The present TCR beta chain was sequenced within a study of PD-L1 blockade in urothelial cancer. This table comes from immunoSEQ multiplex PCR, and its TCRdb copy is limited to in-frame clones, with some not included. The profile shows around 110,000 clones, 85% to 90% of them singletons. CDR3 size: 13 residues. V lost 4 bases and J 9 bases, leaving 12 bases between the germline ends. Germline assignment: CDR1 MNHEY and CDR2 SVGAGI. As for time point: peripheral blood 6 weeks after treatment start. The clonotype comes from a man in his fifties or sixties with urothelial cancer. The chain couples TRBV6-5 to TRBJ1-4; possibly TRBD1 for D (5 bases). This material consisted of PBMCs, taken around atezolizumab (anti-PD-L1) treatment. The CDR3 DNA sequence: TGTGCCAGCAGTTTGGCAGGGAGGAAAAAACTGTTTTTT. Translation gives CASSLAGRKKLFF.